This T cell receptor beta chain derives from a study of cytomegalovirus exposure and HLA in healthy donors. Notes on the study in general: Later on, an analysis found that several of the most significant clusters appeared to be linked to common viral pathogens, which included parvovirus B19. Across all donors, roughly uniform sequencing depth was an assumption of the presence/absence analyses. Per a later analysis, HLA-associated TCR beta chains showed more clonal expansion than other, equally common TCR beta chains.

Among the donors, all were healthy bone marrow donors. The PCR had 60 Vbeta and 13 Jbeta primers. Generated by immunoSEQ multiplex PCR, the TCRdb table keeps only in-frame clones and is missing some. Its table records 20,000 to 25,000 clones. Note on this clone: Its antigen is not known.

Germline V gene sequence: CDR1 SGHRS, CDR2 YFSETQ. V lost 4 bases and J lost 4; bases outside the gene matches: 10. The CDR3 covers 16 residues. The source is a man aged 60 to 75 in good health and CMV-seropositive. Input material: PBMCs. The rearrangement joins TRBV5-1 to TRBJ1-1, with 10 bases lining up with TRBD1. This CDR3 reads CASSPLTGGSGTEAFF. The CDR3 DNA follows: TGCGCCAGCAGCCCGTTGACAGGGGGCTCAGGCACTGAAGCTTTCTTT.